Following are 21 T cell receptor beta chains from one sample sequenced in a study of radiation and T cells in renal cell carcinoma. The repertoire was sequenced with immunoSEQ multiplex PCR; TCRdb's copy has only in-frame clones and lacks some. The table lists about 120,000 clones, about 81% of them singletons. Indicated time point: blood 2 weeks post-SBRT. Treatment given: 15 Gy SBRT to primary tumor, nephrectomy 4 weeks later. The sample in question was blood, obtained from a patient whose treatment included radiotherapy and nephrectomy. Receptors originate from a man aged 50-60 years with renal cell carcinoma.

The chain links TRBV7-2 to TRBJ1-6; D remains ambiguous. This CDR3 comprises 15 residues. Germline CDR1 is SGHTA and CDR2 is FQGNSA. Trimming shortened V by 2 bases and J by 6 bases, and 11 bases separated the two germline ends. CDR3 region: CASSLRTGGNSPLHF. The DNA for the CDR3 is TGTGCCAGCAGCTTACGTACCGGAGGTAATTCACCCCTCCACTTT.

V is TRBV15 and J is TRBJ2-1, with unresolved D. CDR1 is LNHNV and CDR2 is YYDKDF in the germline V gene (reference sequence). Trimming removed 0 bases from V and 2 bases from J, with 14 bases in between. This CDR3 region has 17 residues. The CDR3 reads CATSRDQRGVPYNEQFF. In DNA form, the CDR3 reads TGTGCCACCAGCAGAGATCAGCGTGGGGTACCCTACAATGAGCAGTTCTTC.

This sequence joins TRBV12-5 and TRBJ2-1; no firm D call. The V gene lost 0 bases and the J gene lost 9 bases, with 15 bases spanning the gap. CDR3 length: 15 amino acids. Germline CDR1 and CDR2: LGHNT and FRNRAP. Written as DNA, the CDR3 is TGTGCTAGTGGTTTGGTACTCGGGCCCATAGTTGAGCAGTTCTTC. It translates to CASGLVLGPIVEQFF.

V and J are TRBV29-1 and TRBJ2-3; 7 nucleotides line up with TRBD1. CDR3 size: 14 residues. Germline V gives CDR1 SQVTM, CDR2 ANQGSEA. V trimming: 3 bases; J trimming: 0 bases; junction bases outside the gene matches: 3. The CDR3 here is CSVDEGASTDTQYF. The DNA for the CDR3 is TGCAGCGTTGATGAGGGGGCGAGCACAGATACGCAGTATTTT.

In this sample, this clone turned up a few times. V usage is TRBV6-1 and J usage is TRBJ1-2; D may be TRBD1 (5 bases). V lost 5 bases, J lost 9 bases, and 19 bases lay in between. CDR1 MNHNS and CDR2 SASEGT come from the germline V gene. The length of the CDR3 is 14 residues. CDR3 sequence (DNA): TGTGCCAGCAGTCCGACCAGGGCGGCTGAACGCTACACCTTC. Its translation: CASSPTRAAERYTF.

For this clone: One end of the junction does not line up with germline, which may come from a read error. This chain links TRBV7-7 with TRBJ1-1; no firm D call. This CDR3 has 13 amino acids. Germline loops: CDR1 SSHAT, CDR2 FNYEAQ (reference sequence). CDR3 loop: CASSLRRNTEAFF. In DNA form, the CDR3 reads TGTGCTAGCAGCTTAAGAAGGAACACTGAAGCTTTCTTT.

The rearrangement links TRBV18 to TRBJ2-7; TRBD1 matches 9 bases. Germline CDR1 reads KGHSH; CDR2 reads LQKENI. V shed 2 bases and J 2 bases; nucleotides not matched to a gene: 4. This CDR3 region has 15 residues. CDR3 amino acids: CASSPYRDRAYEQYF. The CDR3 nucleotides read TGTGCCAGCTCACCATACCGGGACAGGGCCTACGAGCAGTACTTC.

J is TRBJ2-7 and V is TRBV5-4, with 7 bases matching TRBD1. CDR1 is SGHNT and CDR2 is YYREEE in the germline V gene (reference sequence). V trimming: 0 bases; J trimming: 3 bases; junction bases outside the gene matches: 6. The CDR3 length is 15 residues. The CDR3 is CASSLGGGGGYEQYF. The CDR3 nucleotides are TGTGCCAGCAGCTTGGGAGGGGGCGGTGGCTACGAGCAGTACTTC.

The chain employs TRBV14 and TRBJ1-2; tentative D call: TRBD1 (5 bases). This CDR3 region has 15 residues. The V end was cut by 6 bases, the J end by 0 bases, with 14 bases between. Germline CDR1 SGHDN, CDR2 FVKESK. In DNA, the CDR3 is TGTGCCAGCAGTAGTCGACAGCACCCTAACTATGGCTACACCTTC. Translation gives CASSSRQHPNYGYTF.

This clone was counted a few times. The chain is built from TRBV4-1 and TRBJ1-2; 8 bases fit TRBD1. The CDR3 is 16 residues long. Trimming at V came to 1 base and at J to 1 base, leaving 5 bases not matched to a gene. Germline V gene lookup returns CDR1 MGHRA and CDR2 YSYEKL. The CDR3 protein is CASSQGRTGNNYGYTF. CDR3 DNA sequence: TGCGCCAGCAGCCAAGGTAGGACAGGGAATAACTATGGCTACACCTTC.

The gene calls are TRBV5-1 and TRBJ2-5; a weak D match, TRBD1 (6 bases). V lost 6 bases and J lost 5, with 14 bases in between. This CDR3 comprises 13 residues. Germline lookup yields CDR1 SGHRS and CDR2 YFSETQ. In nucleotides, the CDR3 is TGCGCCAGCAACCCCAGGGGTGGTGAGACCCAGTACTTC. Translating gives CASNPRGGETQYF.

In its sample, this clone was seen a few times. The rearrangement uses TRBV2 and TRBJ1-2, with TRBD1 identical over 10 bases. Germline V gene data show CDR1 as SNHLY and CDR2 as FYNNEI. The CDR3 totals 14 residues. The junction had 11 bases not matched to a gene; V was cut back by 9 bases and J by 7 bases. The CDR3 nucleotides read TGTGCCAGAACCGGGACAGGGGCCGTCGGTGGCTACACCTTC. It codes for CARTGTGAVGGYTF.

The chain carries TRBV6-5 and TRBJ2-6, with 9 nucleotides matching TRBD1. V lost 2 bases and J lost 4; bases outside the gene matches: 3. Germline lookup yields CDR1 MNHEY and CDR2 SVGAGI. The CDR3 consists of 16 residues. As DNA, the CDR3 is TGTGCCAGCAGTTACGGGACAGGGTCCGGGGCCAACGTCCTGACTTTC. Translation: CASSYGTGSGANVLTF.

In DNA, the CDR3 is TGTGCCAGCAGCCCGGGACTAGGCGATGAGCAGTTCTTC. Amino acids: CASSPGLGDEQFF. V usage is TRBV11-2 and J usage is TRBJ2-1; TRBD2 agrees at 8 bases. The V gene end was trimmed by 5 bases and the J gene end by 8 bases; junction bases not matched to a gene: 5. CDR1 is SGHAT, CDR2 FQNNGV, per germline. This CDR3 is 13 amino acids long. The variable domain in full, completed from reference TRBV11-2 and TRBJ2-1, reads EAGVAQSPRYKIIEKRQSVAFWCNPISGHATLYWYQQILGQGPKLLIQFQNNGVVDDSQLPKDRFSAERLKGVDSTLKIQPAKLEDSAVYLCASSPGLGDEQFFGPGTRLTVL.

The chain uses TRBV5-1 and TRBJ2-5, with TRBD2 matching 9 bases. V dropped 8 bases and J dropped 5; count of bases not matched to a gene: 7. CDR1 and CDR2 (germline): SGHRS, YFSETQ. The CDR3 length is 13 residues. The CDR3 region has the DNA TGCGCCAGTAGCGGGGGAAACGAGGAGACCCAGTACTTC. Translating it yields CASSGGNEETQYF.

The chain employs TRBV19 and TRBJ1-2; 10 bases match TRBD1. The trim removed 4 bases at V and 10 bases at J, leaving 9 bases unmatched. Germline V CDR1 and CDR2: LNHDA, SQIVND (reference sequence). CDR3 length: 14 amino acids. The CDR3 nucleotides read TGTGCCAGTAGTACCCCCGACAGGGGGCTGTTCTACACCTTC. It translates to CASSTPDRGLFYTF.

The rearrangement uses TRBV5-1 and TRBJ2-7, with D possibly TRBD2 on 6 matching bases. Germline CDR1 is SGHRS and CDR2 is YFSETQ. Trimming removed 0 bases at V and 0 bases at J, with 10 bases between. The CDR3 extends over 15 amino acids. CDR3 sequence reads: CASSLAYGSSYEQYF. The CDR3 DNA sequence: TGCGCCAGCAGCTTGGCCTACGGGAGCTCCTACGAGCAGTACTTC.

This clone was found once. J is TRBJ2-3 and V is TRBV27; 11 bases line up with TRBD1. Losses at the gene ends were 2 bases for V and 3 bases for J; bases not matched to a gene: 1. There are 15 residues in the CDR3. CDR1 MNHEY and CDR2 SMNVEV come from the germline V gene (reference sequence). The CDR3 nucleotides are TGTGCCAGCAGTTTACGGGACAGGGGGACAGATACGCAGTATTTT. Translated, it gives CASSLRDRGTDTQYF.

The rearrangement links TRBV19 to TRBJ2-5, with 13 bases that match TRBD2. CDR1 is LNHDA and CDR2 is SQIVND in the germline V gene (reference sequence). CDR3 length: 15 amino acids. Trimming removed 4 bases from V and 4 bases from J; junction bases left unmatched: 3. Written as DNA, the CDR3 is TGTGCCAGTAGTACGGGACTAGCGGGGCCAGAGACCCAGTACTTC. It yields the protein CASSTGLAGPETQYF.

The chain employs TRBV9 and TRBJ2-1, with D unclear. V lost 0 bases and J 5 bases, leaving 3 bases between the germline ends. The CDR3 runs 12 residues. From germline, CDR1 is SGDLS and CDR2 YYNGEE. In DNA, the CDR3 is TGTGCCAGCAGCGTAGTTAACAATGAGCAGTTCTTC. Protein product: CASSVVNNEQFF.

This clone was found a few times. The rearrangement uses TRBV15 and TRBJ2-1; D tentatively fits TRBD1 or TRBD2 (5 bases each). Trimming removed 1 base from V and 6 bases from J, with 22 bases in between. CDR1 is LNHNV, CDR2 YYDKDF, per germline (reference sequence). This CDR3 contains 18 residues. The chain's CDR3 is CATSRGQSGPAAFNEQFF. CDR3 nucleotide sequence: TGTGCCACCAGCAGAGGGCAGTCGGGGCCCGCCGCTTTCAATGAGCAGTTCTTC.